The clone carrying this T cell receptor (beta chain) was recorded at least ten times. What it binds is unknown. The record originates from a study of T-cell reconstitution after alpha-beta-depleted transplantation in children. Germline CDR1 reads SGHVS; CDR2 reads FNYEAQ. V lost 1 base and J 10 bases, leaving 11 bases between the germline ends. This CDR3 has 13 amino acids. Study-level results: Where some patients showed high TCRbeta diversity at day 60, it came from recipient T cells and thymic progenitors that had survived. Expanded graft clones, several hundred of them, were reportedly the source of alpha-beta T cells about two months after transplant. A year post-transplant, T-cell counts and diversity derived mostly from newly produced T cells.

Preparation of the TCRbeta library used unique molecular identifiers. TCRdb reanalysed the PCR reads using MiXCR and keeps one entry per CDR3 protein. The sample consists of 700,000 or so distinct CDR3 sequences, around 14% of them appearing once. The material was PBMCs, obtained before TCRalphabeta/CD19-depleted stem cell transplant. The chain has TRBV7-6 and TRBJ2-1; no definite D call. The clonotype was recovered from a girl aged 2-10 years with congenital amegakaryocytic thrombocytopenia, due to receive a stem cell transplant. CDR3 sequence reads: CASSLGYKGEQFF. The DNA for the CDR3 is TGTGCCAGCAGCTTAGGCTACAAGGGAGAGCAGTTCTTC.